Following are 14 T cell receptor beta chains from one sample sequenced in a study of long-term antiretroviral therapy in people with HIV. The assay, immunoSEQ v3.0, was run at survey level. Produced via immunoSEQ multiplex PCR; TCRdb's table is partial and in-frame only. The sample has 35,000 to 40,000 clones, approximately 85% seen once. The starting material was unsorted PBMCs, obtained 2.2 years after starting antiretroviral therapy. The receptors here all came from a man in his late teens or twenties with HIV.

The gene calls are TRBV2 and TRBJ1-2, with TRBD1 as a possible D gene (6 bases). The V end was cut by 6 bases, the J end by 6 bases, with 11 bases between. Germline V gives CDR1 SNHLY, CDR2 FYNNEI. This CDR3 has 12 residues. This CDR3 is CASSQGTNGYTF. Written as DNA, the CDR3 is TGTGCCAGCAGCCAGGGGACGAATGGCTACACCTTC.

The J gene is TRBJ2-7, the V gene TRBV25-1; D perhaps matches TRBD2 (6 bases). The V end lost 8 bases, the J end lost 4 bases, and 21 bases lay between the germline ends. This CDR3 comprises 15 residues. Germline V gives CDR1 MGHDK, CDR2 SYGVNS. The CDR3 reads CASSGWGGDPYEQYF. In nucleotides, the CDR3 is TGTGCCAGCTCTGGGTGGGGAGGAGATCCTTACGAGCAGTACTTC.

As DNA, the CDR3 is TGTGCCAGCAGCCCGGGCGGGGTGGGCACCATATATTTT. This encodes CASSPGGVGTIYF. The chain recombines TRBV5-6 with TRBJ1-3; D gene unclear. The CDR3 is 13 amino acids. The V and J ends lost 4 bases and 9 bases respectively, with 14 bases between them. From germline, CDR1 is SGHDT and CDR2 YYEEEE.

The J gene is TRBJ2-1, the V gene TRBV7-2; 9 bases fit TRBD2. The germline V gene has CDR1 SGHTA and CDR2 FQGNSA. J gave up 4 bases and V 0 bases, and 1 base lay outside the gene matches. CDR3 length equals 15 residues. The CDR3 region is CASSLALAGYNEQFF. The CDR3 bases are TGTGCCAGCAGCTTAGCGCTAGCGGGATACAATGAGCAGTTCTTC.

This chain links TRBV7-9 with TRBJ2-5; D not resolved. Per the germline V gene, CDR1 is SEHNR and CDR2 is FQNEAQ (reference sequence). The CDR3 runs 13 residues. V was cut by 0 bases and J by 9 bases, with 11 bases left in between. CDR3 sequence (DNA): TGTGCCAGCAGCTTAGCGCCGAGTTATCCCCAGTACTTC. Translation gives CASSLAPSYPQYF.

Only one count was recorded for this clone. The chain employs TRBV27 and TRBJ2-3; TRBD2 matches at 7 bases. Germline V gene data show CDR1 as MNHEY and CDR2 as SMNVEV (reference sequence). Unmatched junction bases numbered 8, after V lost 5 bases and J lost 6 bases. This CDR3 is 14 amino acids long. The CDR3 protein is CASSPPTSSDTQYF. The CDR3 DNA sequence: TGTGCCAGCAGTCCTCCGACTAGCAGCGATACGCAGTATTTT.

The rearrangement uses TRBV14 and TRBJ1-2; 7 nucleotides agree with TRBD1. Germline assignment: CDR1 SGHDN and CDR2 FVKESK. The CDR3 length is 14 residues. Trimming cost V 4 bases and J 0 bases; bases outside gene matches: 2. The CDR3 sequence: CASSRDSSNYGYTF. In nucleotides, the CDR3 is TGTGCCAGCAGCCGGGACAGTTCTAACTATGGCTACACCTTC. The full variable domain, with the rest looked up from reference TRBV14 and TRBJ1-2, is EAGVTQFPSHSVIEKGQTVTLRCDPISGHDNLYWYRRVMGKEIKFLLHFVKESKQDESGMPNNRFLAERTGGTYSTLKVQPAELEDSGVYFCASSRDSSNYGYTFGSGTRLTVV.

J is TRBJ2-1 and V is TRBV30; 8 nucleotides agree with TRBD1. V gave up 6 bases and J gave up 8 bases; unmatched junction bases: 9. This CDR3 spans 13 amino acids. Per germline, CDR1 GTSNPN and CDR2 SVGIG (reference sequence). The CDR3 sequence is CACRQGFRYEQFF. In DNA form, the CDR3 reads TGTGCCTGCCGACAGGGGTTTAGGTATGAGCAGTTCTTC.

The chain uses TRBV6-6 and TRBJ2-1; D gene uncertain. The germline V gene encodes CDR1 MNHNY and CDR2 SVGAGI (reference sequence). The V end lost 5 bases, the J end lost 10 bases, and 12 bases lay between the germline ends. This CDR3 spans 12 amino acids. The chain's CDR3 is CASSNQVSEQFF. The CDR3 DNA follows: TGTGCCAGCAGTAATCAGGTGTCCGAGCAGTTCTTC.

The gene calls are TRBV5-1 and TRBJ1-1, with no clear D. Germline CDR1 SGHRS, CDR2 YFSETQ. This CDR3 comprises 15 residues. V was trimmed by 4 bases and J by 1 base, leaving 14 bases between them. This CDR3 reads CASSLGVGQNTEAFF. In DNA, the CDR3 is TGCGCCAGCAGCCTAGGAGTAGGGCAGAACACTGAAGCTTTCTTT.

The V gene is TRBV4-1, the J gene TRBJ2-1; TRBD1 aligns across 10 bases. The V and J ends lost 0 bases and 15 bases, in that order; junction bases with no gene match: 5. Germline CDR1 and CDR2: MGHRA and YSYEKL. The length of the CDR3 is 13 residues. The CDR3 here is CASSQDPGQGLFF. DNA of the CDR3: TGCGCCAGCAGCCAAGATCCGGGACAGGGGCTGTTCTTC.

This clone came up once. The CDR3 is CASSKRQRSSYEQYF. CDR3 bases: TGCGCCAGCAGTAAAAGACAAAGGAGCTCCTACGAGCAGTACTTC. The V call is TRBV23-1, the J call TRBJ2-7; D is unclear. TRBV23-1 is classed as an ORF, of uncertain function. The CDR3 runs 15 residues. The V end lost 5 bases, the J end lost 0 bases, and 14 bases lay between the germline ends.

The chain recombines TRBV6-1 with TRBJ2-7; D call uncertain. The CDR3 sequence is 11 residues long. Trimming removed 5 bases at V and 6 bases at J, with 8 bases between. Germline-derived CDR1 and CDR2 are MNHNS and SASEGT. CDR3 sequence reads: CASSPTAEQYF. DNA of the CDR3: TGTGCCAGCAGTCCTACTGCCGAGCAGTACTTC.

The chain is built from TRBV7-9 and TRBJ1-1; D not resolved. The CDR3 contains 12 residues. V gave up 1 base and J gave up 4 bases, with 4 bases separating them. CDR1 is SEHNR and CDR2 is FQNEAQ in the germline V gene (reference sequence). The CDR3, as DNA: TGTGCCAGCAGCTTAGTCCCCACTGAAGCTTTCTTT. Translation gives CASSLVPTEAFF. Together with reference TRBV7-9 and TRBJ1-1, the CDR3 gives the full variable domain: DTGVSQNPRHKITKRGQNVTFRCDPISEHNRLYWYRQTLGQGPEFLTYFQNEAQLEKSRLLSDRFSAERPKGSFSTLEIQRTEQGDSAMYLCASSLVPTEAFFGQGTRLTVV.